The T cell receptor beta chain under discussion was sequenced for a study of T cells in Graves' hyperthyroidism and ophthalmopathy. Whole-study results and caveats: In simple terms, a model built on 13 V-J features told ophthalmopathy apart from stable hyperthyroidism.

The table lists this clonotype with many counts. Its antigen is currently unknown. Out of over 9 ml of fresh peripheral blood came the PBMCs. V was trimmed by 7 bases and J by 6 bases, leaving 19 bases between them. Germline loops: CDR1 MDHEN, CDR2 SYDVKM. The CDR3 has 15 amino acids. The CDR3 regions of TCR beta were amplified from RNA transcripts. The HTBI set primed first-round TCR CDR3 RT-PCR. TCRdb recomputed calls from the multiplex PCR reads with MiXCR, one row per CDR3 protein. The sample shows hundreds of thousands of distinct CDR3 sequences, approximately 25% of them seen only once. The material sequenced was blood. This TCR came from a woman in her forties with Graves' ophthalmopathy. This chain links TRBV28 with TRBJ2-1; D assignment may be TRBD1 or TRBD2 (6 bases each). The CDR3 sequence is CASNRGGRGTNEQFF. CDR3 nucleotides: TGTGCCAGCAATAGAGGGGGGCGGGGCACCAATGAGCAGTTCTTC.